The 15 T cell receptor beta chains below all came from one sample that was sequenced in a study of human versus mouse CDR3 diversity and MHC coevolution. Profiling relied on immunoSEQ multiplex PCR, and the TCRdb table lists in-frame clones only, not all of them. The data contain just under 60,000 clones, around 94% of them seen just once; the ten biggest clones take up over 15%. Sequenced material: naive CD4+ T cells from blood. Sample subset: CD45RO-negative CD62L-positive naive CD4 T cells. All receptors come from a person between 55 and 69 years old in good health.

For the CDR3, the DNA is TGCGCCAGCAGCACGGGACTAGGTAATCGCAAGCAGTACTTC. Translating gives CASSTGLGNRKQYF. The V and J genes are TRBV5-1 and TRBJ2-5; 8 bases align to TRBD2. Germline trimming cut 4 bases from V and 11 bases from J; bases unmatched to any gene: 13. This CDR3 region has 14 residues. Germline lookup yields CDR1 SGHRS and CDR2 YFSETQ.

As for this clone: A read error may produce the germline difference seen at one junction end. The genes are TRBV15 and TRBJ2-2, with a weak D call TRBD2 (6 bases). The CDR3 spans 15 residues. The germline V gene has CDR1 LNHNV and CDR2 YYDKDF (reference sequence). The CDR3 is CATSRDEGITGGLFF. The DNA for the CDR3 is TGTGCCACCAGCAGAGATGAGGGAATCACCGGGGGGCTGTTTTTT.

CDR3 amino acids: CSVDRGGTGELFF. CDR3 nucleotides: TGCAGCGTTGACAGGGGCGGCACCGGGGAGCTGTTTTTT. The chain uses TRBV29-1 and TRBJ2-2, with D possibly being TRBD1 (6 bases). Germline CDR1 and CDR2: SQVTM and ANQGSEA. The CDR3 has 13 residues. Trimming stripped 3 bases from V and 4 bases from J, with 9 bases between.

The chain employs TRBV19 and TRBJ2-5, with D perhaps matching TRBD2 (5 bases). Germline-derived CDR1 and CDR2 are LNHDA and SQIVND (reference sequence). The CDR3 runs to 12 residues. Trimming took off 5 bases at V and 3 bases at J, with 7 bases between the two ends. The CDR3 DNA reads TGTGCCAGTAGTCCAGCGGAAGAGACCCAGTACTTC. Translating it yields CASSPAEETQYF.

CDR3 loop: CASSTIPSESYEQYF. Written as DNA, the CDR3 is TGCGCCAGCAGCACCATTCCTAGCGAGTCCTACGAGCAGTACTTC. This rearrangement joins TRBV5-1 to TRBJ2-7; a possible D gene is TRBD2 (6 bases). This CDR3 has 15 amino acids. V was cut by 4 bases and J by 1 base, with 15 bases left in between. Germline loops: CDR1 SGHRS, CDR2 YFSETQ.

The gene calls are TRBV28 and TRBJ1-1; TRBD1 is a possible D gene (5 bases). V lost 6 bases and J lost 0, with 14 bases in between. The germline CDR1 and CDR2 sequences are MDHEN and SYDVKM. The CDR3 length is 15 residues. DNA for the CDR3: TGTGCCAGCAGGCCCCCACAGGTGATGAACACTGAAGCTTTCTTT. Protein product: CASRPPQVMNTEAFF. The full variable domain, with the rest looked up from reference TRBV28 and TRBJ1-1, is DVKVTQSSRYLVKRTGEKVFLECVQDMDHENMFWYRQDPGLGLRLIYFSYDVKMKEKGDIPEGYSVSREKKERFSLILESASTNQTSMYLCASRPPQVMNTEAFFGQGTRLTVV.

The chain combines TRBV19 with TRBJ2-1; D is possibly TRBD1 (6 bases). CDR3 size: 17 residues. V dropped 8 bases and J dropped 0 bases, with 20 bases sitting between them. CDR1 is LNHDA and CDR2 is SQIVND in the germline V gene (reference sequence). CDR3 sequence (DNA): TGTGCCAGTGTGGGGGCCTTAGCGTCCAGCTCCTACAATGAGCAGTTCTTC. Its protein product is CASVGALASSSYNEQFF.

This chain links TRBV5-4 with TRBJ2-2; possible D gene TRBD2, 6 bases. Trimming left V 0 bases short and J 2 bases short, with 11 bases between. This CDR3 is 16 amino acids long. The germline V gene encodes CDR1 SGHNT and CDR2 YYREEE (reference sequence). The CDR3 protein is CASSLGGTSNTGELFF. In DNA form, the CDR3 reads TGTGCCAGCAGCTTGGGTGGGACTTCTAACACCGGGGAGCTGTTTTTT.

The chain uses TRBV30 and TRBJ1-2; D might be TRBD1 (5 bases). There are 13 residues in the CDR3. Germline CDR1 is GTSNPN and CDR2 is SVGIG (reference sequence). V lost 0 bases to trimming and J lost 7 bases, with 12 bases between them. The CDR3 DNA is TGTGCCTGGAGTGTACTCCAGGGTGGTGGCTACACCTTC. The encoded protein is CAWSVLQGGGYTF.

This chain links TRBV2 with TRBJ1-3; 7 positions agree with TRBD1. CDR3 size: 16 residues. CDR1 and CDR2 from the germline V gene are SNHLY and FYNNEI. Unmatched junction bases numbered 9, after V lost 5 bases and J lost 2 bases. CDR3 coding DNA: TGTGCCAGCAGTCAAAACAGGGGCGCCACTGGAAACACCATATATTTT. It yields the protein CASSQNRGATGNTIYF.

The table lists this clone with a few counts. One end of the junction varies from germline; a read error may be responsible. The J gene is TRBJ1-2, the V gene TRBV6-6; TRBD1 is a possible D gene (5 bases). Germline V gene lookup returns CDR1 MNHNY and CDR2 SVGAGI (reference sequence). The CDR3 consists of 14 residues. For the CDR3, the DNA is TGTGCCACCAGTGGGCAGGGCAGAGTCAATGGCTACACCTTC. It encodes CATSGQGRVNGYTF.

Here the CDR3 DNA reads TGTGCCAGTAGTACTCAATTCCCGGGGGATGAAAAACTGTTTTTT. Translating gives CASSTQFPGDEKLFF. The chain employs TRBV19 and TRBJ1-4, with D possibly matching TRBD1 (5 bases). CDR1 is LNHDA and CDR2 is SQIVND in the germline V gene (reference sequence). The CDR3 is made up of 15 amino acids. The V and J ends lost 4 bases and 6 bases respectively, with 15 bases between them.

This chain connects TRBV2 to TRBJ2-7, with D maybe TRBD2 (6 bases). V dropped 7 bases and J dropped 1 base, with 11 bases sitting between them. CDR3 size: 13 residues. CDR1 and CDR2 from the germline V gene are SNHLY and FYNNEI. The CDR3 is CASKRDSSYEQYF. For the CDR3, the DNA is TGTGCCAGCAAAAGGGACTCATCCTACGAGCAGTACTTC.

This clone was detected once. The chain carries TRBV10-3 and TRBJ2-3; D might be TRBD2 (6 bases). V lost 3 bases to trimming and J lost 2 bases, with 9 bases between them. Germline V CDR1 and CDR2: ENHRY, SYGVKD. The CDR3 runs to 14 residues. The CDR3 region has the DNA TGTGCCATCAGTGAAAGACTAGACACAGATACGCAGTATTTT. It encodes CAISERLDTDTQYF.

The chain employs TRBV7-9 and TRBJ2-1; TRBD2 might be the D (5 bases). V gave up 4 bases and J gave up 0 bases, with 10 bases separating them. This CDR3 has 15 residues. Germline CDR1 and CDR2: SEHNR and FQNEAQ (reference sequence). For the CDR3, the DNA is TGTGCCAGCAGCTCAGGAGGTAGCTCCTACAATGAGCAGTTCTTC. Amino acid sequence: CASSSGGSSYNEQFF.